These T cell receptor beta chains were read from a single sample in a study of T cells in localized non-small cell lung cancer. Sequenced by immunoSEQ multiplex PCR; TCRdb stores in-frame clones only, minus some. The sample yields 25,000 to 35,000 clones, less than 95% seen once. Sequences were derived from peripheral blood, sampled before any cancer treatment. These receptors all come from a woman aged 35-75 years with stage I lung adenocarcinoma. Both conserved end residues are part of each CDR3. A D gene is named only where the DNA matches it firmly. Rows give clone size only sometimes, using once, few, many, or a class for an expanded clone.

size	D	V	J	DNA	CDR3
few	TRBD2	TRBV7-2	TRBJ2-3	TGTGCCAGCAGGTTAGCGGGGGCAACAGATACGCAGTATTTT	CASRLAGATDTQYF
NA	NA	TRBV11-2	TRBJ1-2	TGTGCCAGCAGCTTAGGGGCCAACTATGGCTACACCTTC	CASSLGANYGYTF
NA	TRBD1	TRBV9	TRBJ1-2	TGTGCCAGCAGCCGAGGACAGGGGAGGCATGGCTACACCTTC	CASSRGQGRHGYTF
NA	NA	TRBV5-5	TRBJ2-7	TGTGCCAGCAGCCGCTTAGGGGGAATGGAATCCTACGAGCAGTACTTC	CASSRLGGMESYEQYF
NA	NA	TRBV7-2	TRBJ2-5	TGTGCCAGCAGCTTAGCGGGACTGATTGAGACCCAGTACTTC	CASSLAGLIETQYF
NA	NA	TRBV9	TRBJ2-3	TGTGCCAGCAGCGAGGGCCTGGGGGGCGTACAAGATACGCAGTATTTT	CASSEGLGGVQDTQYF
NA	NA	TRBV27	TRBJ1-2	TGTGCCAGCACCGGGGGAGGGCGGTATGGCTACACCTTC	CASTGGGRYGYTF
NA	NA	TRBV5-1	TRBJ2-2	TGCGCCAGCAGCTTGGCTCAGGGCACCGGGGAGCTGTTTTTT	CASSLAQGTGELFF
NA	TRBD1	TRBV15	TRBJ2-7	TGTGCCACCAGCAAACAGGGGGCAAAAGAGCAGTACTTC	CATSKQGAKEQYF
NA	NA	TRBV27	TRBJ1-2	TGTGCCAGCAGTTTATCGGCAGGGGTGGTGGGGTTCCTCTATGGCTACACCTTC	CASSLSAGVVGFLYGYTF
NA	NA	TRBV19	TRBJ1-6	TGTGCCAGTAGTATACCATCTGAGGGGGGGGCTGCGGATTCACCCCTCCACTTT	CASSIPSEGGAADSPLHF
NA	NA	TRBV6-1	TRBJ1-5	TGTGCCAGCAGTGATCCAGCTAATCAGCCCCAGCATTTT	CASSDPANQPQHF
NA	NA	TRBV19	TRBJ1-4	TGTGCCAGTAGTACCCCGGCCGGTCCCAATGAAAAACTGTTTTTT	CASSTPAGPNEKLFF
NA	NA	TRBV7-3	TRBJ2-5	TGTGCCAGCAGCTTAAACACCGGGAGTGGGGAGACCCAGTACTTC	CASSLNTGSGETQYF
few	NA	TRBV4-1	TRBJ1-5	TGCGCCAGCAGCCAAGAAGTTCCAGCAGCAGGGCAGCCCCAGCATTTT	CASSQEVPAAGQPQHF
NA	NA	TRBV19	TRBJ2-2	TGTGCCAGTAGTATAGGAGGCCCAGGCAAGAACACCGGGGAGCTGTTTTTT	CASSIGGPGKNTGELFF
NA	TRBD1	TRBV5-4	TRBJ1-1	TGTGCCAGCAGCGAACAGGGGTTGGACACTGAAGCTTTCTTT	CASSEQGLDTEAFF
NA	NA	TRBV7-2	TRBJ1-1	TGTGCCAGCAGCTTAGCGGGGGGGATGAACACTGAAGCTTTCTTT	CASSLAGGMNTEAFF
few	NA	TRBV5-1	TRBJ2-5	TGCGCCAGCAGCCCAGGGGGGGCTAGGGAGACCCAGTACTTC	CASSPGGARETQYF
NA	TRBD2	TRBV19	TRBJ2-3	TGTGCCAGTAGTGGGCGGGAGCTGGGCACAGATACGCAGTATTTT	CASSGRELGTDTQYF
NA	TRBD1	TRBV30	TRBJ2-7	TGTGCCTGGAGAAAGACAGGGGGCTACGAGCAGTACTTC	CAWRKTGGYEQYF
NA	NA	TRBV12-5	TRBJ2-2	TGTGCTAGTGGTTTGGTACACGGTAGCCAGGGCACCGGGGAGCTGTTTTTT	CASGLVHGSQGTGELFF
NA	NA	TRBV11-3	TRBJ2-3	TGTGCCAGCAGCTTGGGATTACAGGAATCAACAGATACGCAGTATTTT	CASSLGLQESTDTQYF
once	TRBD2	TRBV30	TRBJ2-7	TGTGCCTGGAGTGTCCCGCGGGGGGGTCATTACGAGCAGTACTTC	CAWSVPRGGHYEQYF
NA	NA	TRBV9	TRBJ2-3	TGTGCCAGCAGCGTAGGTACAGGGATGGGGACAGATACGCAGTATTTT	CASSVGTGMGTDTQYF
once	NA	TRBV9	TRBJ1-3	TGTGCCAGCAGCGTAGGGATAGGCGGCAACTCTGGAAACACCATATATTTT	CASSVGIGGNSGNTIYF
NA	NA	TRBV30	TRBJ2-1	TGTGCCTGGAGCTGGGGGCTCCATGAGCAGTTCTTC	CAWSWGLHEQFF
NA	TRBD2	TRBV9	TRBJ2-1	TGTGCCAGCAGCCCCCGGGCGACTAGCGGCAATGAGCAGTTCTTC	CASSPRATSGNEQFF
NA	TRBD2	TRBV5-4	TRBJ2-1	TGTGCCAGCAGCTCACAGACTAGCCGGGGCAATGAGCAGTTCTTC	CASSSQTSRGNEQFF
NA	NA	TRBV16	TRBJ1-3	TGTGCCAGCAGACTCTCATTGGACACCTCTGGAAACACCATATATTTT	CASRLSLDTSGNTIYF
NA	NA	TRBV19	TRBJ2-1	TGTGCCAGTTCGTCAGGAGACGATGAGCAGTTCTTC	CASSSGDDEQFF
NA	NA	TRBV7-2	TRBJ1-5	TGTGCCAGCAGCTTTTGGGGCCAGCCCCAGCATTTT	CASSFWGQPQHF
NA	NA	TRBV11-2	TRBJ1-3	TGTGCCAGCAGCTTAGAGATTATCGCCCCGGGCCCTGGAAACACCATATATTTT	CASSLEIIAPGPGNTIYF
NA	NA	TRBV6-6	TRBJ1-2	TGTGCCAGCAGTTACTCATCGGGGGGCGCTAACTATGGCTACACCTTC	CASSYSSGGANYGYTF
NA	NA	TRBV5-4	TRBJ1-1	TGTGCCAGCAGCTTGGGACTGCAAAACACTGAAGCTTTCTTT	CASSLGLQNTEAFF
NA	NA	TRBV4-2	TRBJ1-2	TGTGCCAGCAGCCAAAGACGGAACCCCGGGGGCTACACCTTC	CASSQRRNPGGYTF
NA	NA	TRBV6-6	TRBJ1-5	TGTGCCAGCAGTCCGGGGAGGGGACTGACTCAGCCCCAGCATTTT	CASSPGRGLTQPQHF
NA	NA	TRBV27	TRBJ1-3	TGTGCCAGCAGTTCCGGAGACATCGCTGGAAACACCATATATTTT	CASSSGDIAGNTIYF
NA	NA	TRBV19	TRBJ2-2	TGTGCCAGTAGACAGGGAGTGAACACCGGGGAGCTGTTTTTT	CASRQGVNTGELFF
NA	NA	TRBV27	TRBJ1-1	TGTGCCAGCAGTTTAGGTTCATCGAGGCCAGCTTTCTTT	CASSLGSSRPAFF
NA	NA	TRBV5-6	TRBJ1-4	TGTGCCAGCAGCTTACGGTCCATGAATGAAAAACTGTTTTTT	CASSLRSMNEKLFF
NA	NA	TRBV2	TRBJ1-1	TGTGCCAGCAGCGACGCCACCCTGGACGGACTTTACACTGAAGCTTTCTTT	CASSDATLDGLYTEAFF
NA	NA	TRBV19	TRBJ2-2	TGTGCCAGTACCCGCAGGGGGGACACCGGGGAGCTGTTTTTT	CASTRRGDTGELFF
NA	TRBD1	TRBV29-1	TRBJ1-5	TGCAGCGTTGAAGGACAGGGTCCGGGACAGCCCCAGCATTTT	CSVEGQGPGQPQHF
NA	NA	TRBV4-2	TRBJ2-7	TGTGCCAGCAGCCAAGCCGGTACAGGTAACTACGAGCAGTACTTC	CASSQAGTGNYEQYF